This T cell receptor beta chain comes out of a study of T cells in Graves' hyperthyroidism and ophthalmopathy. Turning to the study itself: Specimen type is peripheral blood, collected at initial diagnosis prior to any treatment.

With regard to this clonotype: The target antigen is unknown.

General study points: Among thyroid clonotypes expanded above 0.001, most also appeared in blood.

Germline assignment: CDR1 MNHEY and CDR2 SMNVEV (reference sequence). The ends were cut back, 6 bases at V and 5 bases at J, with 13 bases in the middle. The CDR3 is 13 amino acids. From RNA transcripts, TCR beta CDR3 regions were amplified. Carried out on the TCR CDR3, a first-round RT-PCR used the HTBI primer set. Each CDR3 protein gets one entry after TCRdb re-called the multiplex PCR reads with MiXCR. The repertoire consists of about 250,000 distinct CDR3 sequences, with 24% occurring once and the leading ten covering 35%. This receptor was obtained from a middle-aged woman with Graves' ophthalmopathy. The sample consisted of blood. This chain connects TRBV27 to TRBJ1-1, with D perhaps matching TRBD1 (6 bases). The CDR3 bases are TGTGCCAGCAGCACAAAAGGGGGGACTGAAGCTTTCTTT. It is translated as CASSTKGGTEAFF.